This T cell receptor (beta chain) was profiled in a study of cytomegalovirus exposure and HLA in healthy donors. The PCR ran on 60 Vbeta and 13 Jbeta primers. The data were produced by immunoSEQ multiplex PCR, yet TCRdb's version contains in-frame clones alone and is incomplete. The sample has some 170,000 clones; around 76% are singletons. The CDR3 length is 14 residues. The V and J ends lost 4 bases and 1 base, in that order; junction bases with no gene match: 5. Per the germline V gene, CDR1 is SGHRS and CDR2 is YFSETQ. General study findings and limits: Later analysis associated a missense DCLRE1C variant with TCR beta V- and J-gene trimming. A later analysis showed that HLA-associated TCR beta chains had undergone more clonal expansion than equally common others.

Regarding this clone: Its antigen remains unknown.

At collection, donors were nominally healthy, but unrecorded immune exposures were probable. This chain links TRBV5-1 with TRBJ2-7; 7 bases are a match to TRBD1. The sequencing input was PBMCs. The sequence came from a girl aged 10-17 years in good health and CMV-seropositive. DNA for the CDR3: TGCGCCAGCAGCCCCGCGACAGGGTCCTACGAGCAGTACTTC. This translates into CASSPATGSYEQYF.